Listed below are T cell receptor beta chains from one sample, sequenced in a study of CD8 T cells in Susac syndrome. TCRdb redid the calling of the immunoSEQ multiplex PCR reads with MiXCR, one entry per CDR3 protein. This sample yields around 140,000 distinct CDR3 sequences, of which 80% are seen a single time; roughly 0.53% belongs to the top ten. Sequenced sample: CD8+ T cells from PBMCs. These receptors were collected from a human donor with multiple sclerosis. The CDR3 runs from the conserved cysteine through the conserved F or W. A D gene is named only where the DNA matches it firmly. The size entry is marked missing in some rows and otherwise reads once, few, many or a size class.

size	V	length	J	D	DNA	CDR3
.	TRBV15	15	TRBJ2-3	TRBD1	TGTGCCACCAGCCGCCTGAGGGGGCTCACAGATACGCAGTATTTT	CATSRLRGLTDTQYF
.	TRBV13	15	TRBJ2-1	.	TGTGCCAGCAGCTTAAGGGGGGGTAGAATTCTTGAGCAGTTCTTC	CASSLRGGRILEQFF
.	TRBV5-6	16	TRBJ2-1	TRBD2	TGTGCCAGCAGCGCCGGGACTAGCGGGGAGTACAATGAGCAGTTCTTC	CASSAGTSGEYNEQFF
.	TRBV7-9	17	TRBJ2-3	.	TGTGCCAGCAGCCTTCCCATGGGCAGGGTGAACACAGATACGCAGTATTTT	CASSLPMGRVNTDTQYF
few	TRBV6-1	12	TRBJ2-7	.	TGTGCCAGCACTTGGACGGCCTACGAGCAGTACTTC	CASTWTAYEQYF
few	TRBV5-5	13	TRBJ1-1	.	TGTGCCAGCAGGGCGGGGGGTGGAACTGAAGCTTTCTTT	CASRAGGGTEAFF
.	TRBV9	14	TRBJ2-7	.	TGTGCCAGCAGCGTAGATGTTAACCCCTACGAGCAGTACTTC	CASSVDVNPYEQYF
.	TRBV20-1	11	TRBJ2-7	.	TGCAGTGCTAGATGGCTAGGAGGGCAGTACTTC	CSARWLGGQYF
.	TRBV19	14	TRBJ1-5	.	TGTGCCAGTACCTTGAATTTGGGCAATCAGCCCCAGCATTTT	CASTLNLGNQPQHF
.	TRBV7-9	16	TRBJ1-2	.	TGTGCCAGCAGCTCGCCCCTCCGGACAGTTTTCTATGGCTACACCTTC	CASSSPLRTVFYGYTF
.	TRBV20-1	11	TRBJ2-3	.	TGCAGTGCTATAGTAACAGATACGCAGTATTTT	CSAIVTDTQYF
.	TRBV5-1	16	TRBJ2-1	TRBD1	TGCGCCAGTAGAGCTGAACCGGGACAGGGCTACAATGAGCAGTTCTTC	CASRAEPGQGYNEQFF
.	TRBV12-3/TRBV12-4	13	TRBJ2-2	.	TGTGCCACCCTCGACAGTTACACCGGGGAGCTGTTTTTT	CATLDSYTGELFF
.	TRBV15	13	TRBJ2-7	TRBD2	TGTGCCACCAGCAGTAGCGGGGACTACGAGCAGTACTTC	CATSSSGDYEQYF
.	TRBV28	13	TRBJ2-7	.	TGTGCCAGCAAGGGTAGGAGCTCCTACGAGCAGTACTTC	CASKGRSSYEQYF
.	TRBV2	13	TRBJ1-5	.	TGTGCCAGCAGTGAAGAGGGAAGTCAGCCCCAGCATTTT	CASSEEGSQPQHF
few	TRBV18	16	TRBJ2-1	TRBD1	TGTGCCAGCTCACCCATAGGACAGGGGGCGATCAATGAGCAGTTCTTC	CASSPIGQGAINEQFF
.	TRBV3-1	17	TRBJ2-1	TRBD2	TGTGCCAGCAGCCAAGAATACCTAACTAGCGGGGTTAATGAGCAGTTCTTC	CASSQEYLTSGVNEQFF
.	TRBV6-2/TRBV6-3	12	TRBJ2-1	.	TGTGCCAGCAGATTCGACGGTAATGAGCAGTTCTTC	CASRFDGNEQFF
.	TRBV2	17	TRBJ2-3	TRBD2	TGTGCCAGCAGTGAAGTTCTAGCGGGGGACCGCACAGATACGCAGTATTTT	CASSEVLAGDRTDTQYF
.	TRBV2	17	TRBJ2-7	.	TGTGCCAGCAGTGGCCGAGGGACAACCTACGTGGGATACGAGCAGTACTTC	CASSGRGTTYVGYEQYF
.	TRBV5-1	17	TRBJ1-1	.	TGCGCCAGCAGCTTAATTCTCCGGGGGGCGAATAAAGCTGAAGCTTTCTTT	CASSLILRGANKAEAFF
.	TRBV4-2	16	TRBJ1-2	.	TGTGCCAGCAGCCAAGGGGTACAGCCCTGGGTCTATGACTACACCTTC	CASSQGVQPWVYDYTF
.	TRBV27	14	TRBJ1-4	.	TGTGCCAGCAGTTCCCTTACAGGGTATGAAAAACTGTTTTTT	CASSSLTGYEKLFF
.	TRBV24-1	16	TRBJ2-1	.	TGTGCCACCAGTGACTCGCAGGGGGGAGACTACTATGAGCAGTTCTTC	CATSDSQGGDYYEQFF
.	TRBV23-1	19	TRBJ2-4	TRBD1	TGCGCCAGCAGACACCATAGACAGGGGCGGTCGCTCGCCAAAAACATTCAGTACTTC	CASRHHRQGRSLAKNIQYF
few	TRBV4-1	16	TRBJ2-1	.	TGCGCCAGCAGCCATGCTACAGGAAAAAGGGACAATGAGCAGTTCTTC	CASSHATGKRDNEQFF